The clone carrying this TCR beta chain has only a few counts. Its antigen is unidentified. This sample was included in a study of T-cell reconstitution after alpha-beta-depleted transplantation in children. Regarding the study as a whole: Diversity and T-cell counts at one year after transplant derived mostly from new T cells.

The V and J ends lost 0 bases and 2 bases respectively, with 6 bases between them. Germline assignment: CDR1 SGHDN and CDR2 FVKESK. This CDR3 contains 14 residues. Researchers prepared the TCRbeta library using unique molecular identifiers, the study reports. TCRdb reprocessed the PCR reads with MiXCR, giving one entry per CDR3 protein. The sample includes roughly 570,000 distinct CDR3 sequences, roughly a quarter seen only once; the top ten take less than 40%. The chain employs TRBV14 and TRBJ2-3; D remains unclear. The input for sequencing was PBMCs, taken before TCRalphabeta/CD19-depleted stem cell transplant. The sequence was obtained from a boy under two years old with Wiskott-Aldrich syndrome, due to receive a stem cell transplant. The CDR3 is CASSQDVITDTQYF. DNA for the CDR3: TGTGCCAGCAGCCAAGATGTTATCACAGATACGCAGTATTTT.